Listed here are 6 T cell receptor beta chains from one sample, sequenced in a study of naive and memory T cell subsets. The SP2 primer and nested alpha and beta constant region primers amplified ligated cDNA in four rounds. TCRdb fed the 5' RACE reads into MiXCR, producing one record per CDR3 protein. Among more than 60,000 distinct CDR3 sequences, 8% were seen once, and the ten largest hold roughly a fifth. The library had UMIs added by 3' ligation of an oligonucleotide to TCR cDNA. The source is a female donor in good health.

In this sample, this clonotype turned up many times. CDR3 in DNA: TGCAGCGTTGAACGTGAGCGAGGAGCTTTCTTT. It translates to CSVERERGAFF. The gene calls are TRBV29-1 and TRBJ1-1; no definite D call. The V end was cut by 2 bases, the J end by 10 bases, with 11 bases between. The length of the CDR3 is 11 residues. CDR1 and CDR2 from the germline V gene are SQVTM and ANQGSEA.

This clonotype was seen more than once but under ten times. V is TRBV10-2 and J is TRBJ1-1, with TRBD1 as a possible D gene (6 bases). The ends were cut back, 3 bases at V and 2 bases at J, with 16 bases in the middle. The germline gives CDR1 WSHSY, CDR2 SAAADI. This CDR3 region has 16 residues. CDR3 coding DNA: TGCGCCAGCAGTGACCCCGAGGGGGGGCGAAACACTGAAGCTTTCTTT. It codes for CASSDPEGGRNTEAFF.

V is TRBV27 and J is TRBJ2-3, with D perhaps TRBD1 or TRBD2 (5 bases each). Germline CDR1 reads MNHEY; CDR2 reads SMNVEV (reference sequence). V shed 6 bases and J shed 3 bases, with 19 bases lying between them. The CDR3 consists of 16 residues. CDR3 in amino acids: CASSPPPGTGTDTQYF. DNA of the CDR3: TGTGCCAGCAGCCCACCTCCCGGGACCGGAACAGATACGCAGTATTTT.

The sample holds a few counts of this clonotype. The chain combines TRBV6-5 with TRBJ2-5; 12 bases fit TRBD2. The ends lost 6 bases at V and 5 bases at J; junction bases unmatched: 4. The CDR3 has 14 residues. The germline CDR1 and CDR2 sequences are MNHEY and SVGAGI. CDR3 DNA sequence: TGTGCCAGCAGGTCTAGCGGGAGGGGTGAGACCCAGTACTTC. Translating it yields CASRSSGRGETQYF.

This clonotype was observed a handful of times. The chain joins TRBV6-5 to TRBJ2-1, with TRBD2 identical over 7 bases. The CDR3 spans 17 residues. J was trimmed by 7 bases and V by 7 bases; bases with no gene match: 19. Looked up from germline, CDR1 is MNHEY and CDR2 is SVGAGI. CDR3 sequence: CASTQTSQPRSRNEQFF. CDR3 DNA sequence: TGTGCCAGCACCCAGACTAGCCAGCCACGATCCCGAAATGAGCAGTTCTTC.

V gene TRBV20-1 combines with J gene TRBJ2-5; 9 bases align to TRBD2. The V gene's germline CDR1 is DFQATT and CDR2 SNEGSKA (reference sequence). V lost 5 bases to trimming and J lost 7 bases; unmatched junction nucleotides: 8. This CDR3 has 13 amino acids. The CDR3 DNA is TGCAGTGCTTTTGGCGGGAGGGTAGGGACCCAGTACTTC. Protein: CSAFGGRVGTQYF.